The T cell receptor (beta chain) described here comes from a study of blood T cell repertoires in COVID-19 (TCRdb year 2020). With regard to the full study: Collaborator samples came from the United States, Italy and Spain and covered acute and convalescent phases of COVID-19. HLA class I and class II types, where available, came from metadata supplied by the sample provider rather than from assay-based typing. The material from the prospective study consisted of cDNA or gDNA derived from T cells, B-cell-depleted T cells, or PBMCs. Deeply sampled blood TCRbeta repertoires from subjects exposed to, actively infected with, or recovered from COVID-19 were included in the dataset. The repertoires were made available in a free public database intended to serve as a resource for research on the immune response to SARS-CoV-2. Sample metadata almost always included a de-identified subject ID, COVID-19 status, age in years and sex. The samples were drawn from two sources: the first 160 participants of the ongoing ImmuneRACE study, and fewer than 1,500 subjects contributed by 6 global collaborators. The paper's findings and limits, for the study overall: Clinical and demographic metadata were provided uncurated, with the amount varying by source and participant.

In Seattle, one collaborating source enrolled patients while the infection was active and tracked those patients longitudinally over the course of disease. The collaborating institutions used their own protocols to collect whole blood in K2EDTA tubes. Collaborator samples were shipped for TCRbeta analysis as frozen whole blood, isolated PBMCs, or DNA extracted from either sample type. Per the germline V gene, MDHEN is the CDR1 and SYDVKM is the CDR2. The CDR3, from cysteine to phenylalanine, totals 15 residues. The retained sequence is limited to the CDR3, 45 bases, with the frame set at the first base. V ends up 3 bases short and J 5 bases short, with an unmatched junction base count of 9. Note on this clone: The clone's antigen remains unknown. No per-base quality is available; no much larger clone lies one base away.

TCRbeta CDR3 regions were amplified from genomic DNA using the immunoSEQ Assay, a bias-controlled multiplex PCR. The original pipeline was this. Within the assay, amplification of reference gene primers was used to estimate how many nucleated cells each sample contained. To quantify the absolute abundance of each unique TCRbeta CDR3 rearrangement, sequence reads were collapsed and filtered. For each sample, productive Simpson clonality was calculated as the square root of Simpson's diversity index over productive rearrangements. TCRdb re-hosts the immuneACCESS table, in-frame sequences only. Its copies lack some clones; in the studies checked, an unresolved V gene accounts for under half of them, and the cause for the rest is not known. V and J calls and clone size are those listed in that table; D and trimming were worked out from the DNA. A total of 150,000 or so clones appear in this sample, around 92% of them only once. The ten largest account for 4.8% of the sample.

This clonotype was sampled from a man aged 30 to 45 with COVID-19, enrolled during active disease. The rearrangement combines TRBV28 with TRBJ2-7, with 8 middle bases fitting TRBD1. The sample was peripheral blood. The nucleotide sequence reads TGTGCCAGCAGTTTTGAAGGGCCAGGGGGCCACGAGCAGTACTTC. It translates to CASSFEGPGGHEQYF.